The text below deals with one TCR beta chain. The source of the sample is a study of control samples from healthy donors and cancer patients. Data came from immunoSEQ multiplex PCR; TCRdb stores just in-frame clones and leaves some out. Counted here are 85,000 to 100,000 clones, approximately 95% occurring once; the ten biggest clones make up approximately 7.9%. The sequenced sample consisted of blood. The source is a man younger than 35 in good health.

CDR3 nucleotides: TGTGCCTGGATCCCCGGGACAGGGATTATATACGAGCAGTACTTC. Translating it yields CAWIPGTGIIYEQYF. The V call is TRBV30, the J call TRBJ2-7, with 9 bases identical to TRBD1. Unmatched junction bases numbered 11, after V lost 4 bases and J lost 4 bases. Germline V gene sequence: CDR1 GTSNPN, CDR2 SVGIG (reference sequence). The CDR3 covers 15 residues.